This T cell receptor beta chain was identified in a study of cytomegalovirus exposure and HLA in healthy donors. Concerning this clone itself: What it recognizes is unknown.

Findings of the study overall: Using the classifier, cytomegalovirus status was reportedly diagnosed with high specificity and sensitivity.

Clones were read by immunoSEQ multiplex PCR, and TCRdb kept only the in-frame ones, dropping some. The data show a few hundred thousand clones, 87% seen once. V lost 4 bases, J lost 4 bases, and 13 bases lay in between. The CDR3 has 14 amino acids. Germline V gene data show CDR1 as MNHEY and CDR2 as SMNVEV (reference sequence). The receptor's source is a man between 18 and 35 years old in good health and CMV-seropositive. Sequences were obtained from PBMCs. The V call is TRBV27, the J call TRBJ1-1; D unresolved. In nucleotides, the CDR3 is TGTGCCAGCAGTTATGATAGATTCGGCACTGAAGCTTTCTTT. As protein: CASSYDRFGTEAFF.